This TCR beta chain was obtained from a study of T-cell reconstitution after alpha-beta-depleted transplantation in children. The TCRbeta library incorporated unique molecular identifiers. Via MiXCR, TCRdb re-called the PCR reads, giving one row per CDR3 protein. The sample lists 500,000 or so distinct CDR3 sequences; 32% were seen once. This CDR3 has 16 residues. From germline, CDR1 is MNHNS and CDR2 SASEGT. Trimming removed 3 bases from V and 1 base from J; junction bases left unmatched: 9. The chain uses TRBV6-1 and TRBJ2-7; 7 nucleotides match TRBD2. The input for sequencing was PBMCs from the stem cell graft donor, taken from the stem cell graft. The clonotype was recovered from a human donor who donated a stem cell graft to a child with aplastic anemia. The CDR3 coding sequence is TGTGCCAGCAGTGACCTGGGAGGGACGGGATCCTACGAGCAGTACTTC. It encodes CASSDLGGTGSYEQYF.